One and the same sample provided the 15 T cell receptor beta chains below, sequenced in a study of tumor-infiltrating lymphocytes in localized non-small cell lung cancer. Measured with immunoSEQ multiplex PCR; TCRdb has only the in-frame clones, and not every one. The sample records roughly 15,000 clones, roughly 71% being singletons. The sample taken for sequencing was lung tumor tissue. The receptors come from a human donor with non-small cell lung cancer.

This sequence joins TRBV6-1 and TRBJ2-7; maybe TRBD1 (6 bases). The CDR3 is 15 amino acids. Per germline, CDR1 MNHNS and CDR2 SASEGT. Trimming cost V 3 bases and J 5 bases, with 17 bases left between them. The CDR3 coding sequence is TGTGCCAGCAGTGATATAGAACAGGGAGTCCACGAGCAGTACTTC. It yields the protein CASSDIEQGVHEQYF.

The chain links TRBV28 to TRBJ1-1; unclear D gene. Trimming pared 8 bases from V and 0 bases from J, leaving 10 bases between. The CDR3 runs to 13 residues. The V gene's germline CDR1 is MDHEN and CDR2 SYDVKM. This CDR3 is CASVNELNTEAFF. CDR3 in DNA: TGTGCCAGCGTGAATGAGCTGAACACTGAAGCTTTCTTT.

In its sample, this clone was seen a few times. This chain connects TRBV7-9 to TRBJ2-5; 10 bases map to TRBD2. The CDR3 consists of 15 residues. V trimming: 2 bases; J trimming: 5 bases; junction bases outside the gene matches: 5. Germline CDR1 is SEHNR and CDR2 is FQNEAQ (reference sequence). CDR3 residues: CASSLILAGTETQYF. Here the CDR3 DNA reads TGTGCCAGCAGCTTAATACTAGCGGGAACTGAGACCCAGTACTTC.

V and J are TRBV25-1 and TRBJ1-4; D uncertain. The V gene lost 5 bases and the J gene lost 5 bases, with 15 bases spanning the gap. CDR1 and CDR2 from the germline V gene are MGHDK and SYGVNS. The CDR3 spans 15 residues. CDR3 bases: TGTGCCAGCAGTATCCGAGGGCCACAAAATGAAAAACTGTTTTTT. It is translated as CASSIRGPQNEKLFF.

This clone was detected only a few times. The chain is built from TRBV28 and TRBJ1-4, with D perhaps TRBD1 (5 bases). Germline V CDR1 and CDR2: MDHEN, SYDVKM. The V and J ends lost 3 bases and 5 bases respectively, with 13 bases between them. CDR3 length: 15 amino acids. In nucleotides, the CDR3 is TGTGCCAGCAGTTTTTTGCCAGCAGGGAATGAAAAACTGTTTTTT. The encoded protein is CASSFLPAGNEKLFF.

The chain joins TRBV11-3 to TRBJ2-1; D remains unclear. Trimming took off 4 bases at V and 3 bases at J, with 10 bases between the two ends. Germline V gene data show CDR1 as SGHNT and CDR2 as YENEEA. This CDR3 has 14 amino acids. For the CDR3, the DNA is TGTGCCAGCAGCTCGGGTGTCGGCTACAATGAGCAGTTCTTC. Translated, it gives CASSSGVGYNEQFF.

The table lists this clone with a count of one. DNA for the CDR3: TGTGCCAGCAGCTCTGGGGACAGGGTGAGAGAGCAGTACTTC. Amino acid sequence: CASSSGDRVREQYF. The V and J genes are TRBV9 and TRBJ2-7, with 9 bases aligning to TRBD1. The ends lost 4 bases at V and 7 bases at J; junction bases unmatched: 9. This CDR3 contains 14 residues. Germline CDR1 reads SGDLS; CDR2 reads YYNGEE.

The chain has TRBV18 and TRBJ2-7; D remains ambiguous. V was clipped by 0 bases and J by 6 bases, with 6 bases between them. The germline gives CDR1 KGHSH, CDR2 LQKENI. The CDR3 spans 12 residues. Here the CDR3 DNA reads TGTGCCAGCTCACCACCTATGGGCGAGCAGTACTTC. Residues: CASSPPMGEQYF. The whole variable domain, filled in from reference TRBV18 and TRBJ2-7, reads NAGVMQNPRHLVRRRGQEARLRCSPMKGHSHVYWYRQLPEEGLKFMVYLQKENIIDESGMPKERFSAEFPKEGPSILRIQQVVRGDSAAYFCASSPPMGEQYFGPGTRLTVT.

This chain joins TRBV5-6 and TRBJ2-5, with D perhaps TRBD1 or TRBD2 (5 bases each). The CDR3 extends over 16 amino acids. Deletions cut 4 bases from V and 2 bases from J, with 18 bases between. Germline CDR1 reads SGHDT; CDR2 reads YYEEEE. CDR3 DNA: TGTGCCAGCAGCCCGATCGGGGCAGGGCTACAAGAGACCCAGTACTTC. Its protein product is CASSPIGAGLQETQYF.

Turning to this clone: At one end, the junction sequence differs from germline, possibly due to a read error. The DNA of the CDR3 is TGTGCTAGCAGCCCGGACAGCTCCTACGAGCAGTACTTC. Encoded protein: CASSPDSSYEQYF. The chain joins TRBV7-7 to TRBJ2-7; possibly TRBD1 for D (6 bases). Germline V gene data show CDR1 as SSHAT and CDR2 as FNYEAQ (reference sequence). CDR3 length: 13 residues.

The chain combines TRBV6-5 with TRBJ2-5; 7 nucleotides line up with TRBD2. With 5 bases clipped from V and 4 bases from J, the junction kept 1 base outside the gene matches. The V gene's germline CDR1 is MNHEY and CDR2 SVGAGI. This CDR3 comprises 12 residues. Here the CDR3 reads CASSGLGETQYF. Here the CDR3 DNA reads TGTGCCAGCAGTGGACTAGGAGAGACCCAGTACTTC.

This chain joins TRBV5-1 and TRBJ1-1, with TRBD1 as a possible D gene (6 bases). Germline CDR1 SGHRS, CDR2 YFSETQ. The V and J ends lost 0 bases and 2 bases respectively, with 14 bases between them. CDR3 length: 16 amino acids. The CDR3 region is CASSLGLDRTNTEAFF. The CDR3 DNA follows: TGCGCCAGCAGCTTGGGCTTGGACAGAACTAACACTGAAGCTTTCTTT.

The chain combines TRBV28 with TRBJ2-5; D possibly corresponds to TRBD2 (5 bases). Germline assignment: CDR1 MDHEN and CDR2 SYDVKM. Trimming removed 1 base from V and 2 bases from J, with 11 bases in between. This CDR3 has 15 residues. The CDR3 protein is CASSLLDGLQETQYF. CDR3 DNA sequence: TGTGCCAGCAGTTTATTGGACGGACTTCAAGAGACCCAGTACTTC.

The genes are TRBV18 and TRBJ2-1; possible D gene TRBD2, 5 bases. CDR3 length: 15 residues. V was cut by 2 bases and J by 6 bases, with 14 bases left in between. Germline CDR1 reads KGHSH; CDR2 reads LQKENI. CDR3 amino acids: CASSPTGNVANEQFF. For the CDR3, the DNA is TGTGCCAGCTCACCAACGGGGAACGTGGCCAATGAGCAGTTCTTC. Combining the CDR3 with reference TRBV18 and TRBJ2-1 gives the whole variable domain NAGVMQNPRHLVRRRGQEARLRCSPMKGHSHVYWYRQLPEEGLKFMVYLQKENIIDESGMPKERFSAEFPKEGPSILRIQQVVRGDSAAYFCASSPTGNVANEQFFGPGTRLTVL.

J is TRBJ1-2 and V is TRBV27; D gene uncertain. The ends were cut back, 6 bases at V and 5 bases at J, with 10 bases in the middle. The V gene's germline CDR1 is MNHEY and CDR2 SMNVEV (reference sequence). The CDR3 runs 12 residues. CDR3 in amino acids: CASRKDLYGYTF. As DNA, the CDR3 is TGTGCCAGCAGGAAGGACCTTTATGGCTACACCTTC.